These 2 T cell receptor beta chains share one sample of origin, sequenced in a study of shared clonotypes between healthy human individuals. Using immunoSEQ multiplex PCR, the repertoire was profiled, and TCRdb retains in-frame clones only, with some absent. The data contain about 340,000 clones, around 70% of them seen just once; the ten biggest clones take up more than 9%. Sequenced material: memory CD4+ T cells sorted from blood. Subset denoted: CD45RA-negative fraction. The origin of the receptors is a man aged 30 to 45 in good health.

The table lists this clone with a few counts. The V and J genes are TRBV2 and TRBJ1-2; D gene uncertain. This CDR3 comprises 11 residues. Germline V gene data show CDR1 as SNHLY and CDR2 as FYNNEI. Trimming shortened V by 2 bases and J by 9 bases, and 7 bases separated the two germline ends. The DNA of the CDR3 is TGTGCCAGCAGTGAATCCGCGAGCTACACCTTC. This gives the protein CASSESASYTF.

Only a few counts were recorded for this clone. The chain has TRBV30 and TRBJ2-2, with D tentatively TRBD1 or TRBD2 (6 bases each). Trimming cost V 0 bases and J 7 bases, with 18 bases left between them. The CDR3 consists of 16 residues. Germline loops: CDR1 GTSNPN, CDR2 SVGIG (reference sequence). The DNA for the CDR3 is TGTGCCTGGAGTGTTTGGGGGCGGGAATTGGTCGGGGAGCTGTTTTTT. It codes for CAWSVWGRELVGELFF.